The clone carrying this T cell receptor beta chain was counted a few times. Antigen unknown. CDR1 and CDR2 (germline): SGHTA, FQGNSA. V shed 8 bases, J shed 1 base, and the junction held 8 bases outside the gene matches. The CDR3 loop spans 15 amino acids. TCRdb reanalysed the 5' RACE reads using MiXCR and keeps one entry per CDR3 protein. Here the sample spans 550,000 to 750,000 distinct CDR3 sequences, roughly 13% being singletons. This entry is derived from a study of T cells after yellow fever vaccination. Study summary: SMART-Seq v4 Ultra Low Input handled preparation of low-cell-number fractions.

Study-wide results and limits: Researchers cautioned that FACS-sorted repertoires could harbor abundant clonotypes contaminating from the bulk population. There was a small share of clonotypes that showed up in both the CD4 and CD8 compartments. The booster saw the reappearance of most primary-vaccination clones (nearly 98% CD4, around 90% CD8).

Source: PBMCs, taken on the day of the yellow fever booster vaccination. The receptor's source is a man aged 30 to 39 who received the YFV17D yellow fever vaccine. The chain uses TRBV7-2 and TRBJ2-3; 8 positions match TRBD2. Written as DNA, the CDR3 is TGTGCCAGCGGGCGCCTAGCGGGTCGCACAGATACGCAGTATTTT. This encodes CASGRLAGRTDTQYF. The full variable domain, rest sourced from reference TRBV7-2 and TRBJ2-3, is GAGVSQSPSNKVTEKGKDVELRCDPISGHTALYWYRQSLGQGLEFLIYFQGNSAPDKSGLPSDRFSAERTGGSVSTLTIQRTQQEDSAVYLCASGRLAGRTDTQYFGPGTRLTVL.